A selection of T cell receptor beta chains follows, all from one sample in a study of blood T cells in healthy people across ages. TCRdb redid the calling of the 5' RACE reads with MiXCR, one entry per CDR3 protein. The repertoire includes fewer than 600,000 distinct CDR3 sequences, about 26% of them detected once, and approximately 3.6% sits in the top ten. These data were likewise used in another study, on T cells of mothers and their children.

The sample comprised blood. These receptors came from a boy younger than 10 in good health. Each CDR3 is given with its conserved first and last residue. A D gene is named only where the DNA matches it firmly. Some rows have no size entry. The others give once, few or many, or a class for an expanded clone.

clone_size: few; v_call: TRBV20-1; d_call: NA; j_call: TRBJ2-1; cdr3_length: 16; cdr3_aa: CSARDPTSVSYNEQFF; cdr3_nt: TGCAGTGCTAGAGATCCGACTAGTGTCTCCTACAATGAGCAGTTCTTC
clone_size: NA; v_call: TRBV4-1; d_call: NA; j_call: TRBJ2-2; cdr3_length: 15; cdr3_aa: CASRKGTGNTGELFF; cdr3_nt: TGCGCCAGCAGAAAAGGGACGGGGAACACCGGGGAGCTGTTTTTT
clone_size: NA; v_call: TRBV27; d_call: TRBD1; j_call: TRBJ2-7; cdr3_length: 13; cdr3_aa: CASSYRGPNEQYF; cdr3_nt: TGTGCCAGCTCGTACAGGGGGCCCAACGAGCAGTACTTC
clone_size: NA; v_call: TRBV10-3; d_call: TRBD2; j_call: TRBJ2-1; cdr3_length: 14; cdr3_aa: CAISESRTSDEQFF; cdr3_nt: TGTGCCATCAGTGAGTCGAGGACTAGCGATGAGCAGTTCTTC
clone_size: NA; v_call: TRBV6-7; d_call: NA; j_call: TRBJ2-5; cdr3_length: 16; cdr3_aa: CASSYPGPRAKETQYF; cdr3_nt: TGTGCCAGCAGTTATCCCGGGCCGAGGGCAAAAGAGACCCAGTACTTC
clone_size: NA; v_call: TRBV6-5; d_call: NA; j_call: TRBJ2-1; cdr3_length: 13; cdr3_aa: CASSYYRESEQFF; cdr3_nt: TGTGCCAGCAGTTACTACAGGGAGAGTGAGCAGTTCTTC
clone_size: few; v_call: TRBV3-1; d_call: TRBD2; j_call: TRBJ2-2; cdr3_length: 14; cdr3_aa: CASTPLAGGGELFF; cdr3_nt: TGTGCCAGCACCCCACTAGCGGGAGGCGGGGAGCTGTTTTTT
clone_size: few; v_call: TRBV11-2; d_call: TRBD2; j_call: TRBJ2-1; cdr3_length: 16; cdr3_aa: CASSSGLAGAHDEQFF; cdr3_nt: TGTGCCAGCAGCTCGGGACTAGCGGGGGCCCATGATGAGCAGTTCTTC
clone_size: NA; v_call: TRBV27; d_call: TRBD1; j_call: TRBJ1-2; cdr3_length: 16; cdr3_aa: CASSPSGTGARYGYTF; cdr3_nt: TGTGCCAGCAGTCCCTCCGGGACAGGAGCCCGCTATGGCTACACCTTC
clone_size: NA; v_call: TRBV7-9; d_call: TRBD2; j_call: TRBJ2-5; cdr3_length: 15; cdr3_aa: CASSFSGGTGETQYF; cdr3_nt: TGTGCCAGCAGCTTTTCCGGGGGGACTGGAGAGACCCAGTACTTC
clone_size: few; v_call: TRBV4-2; d_call: NA; j_call: TRBJ2-2; cdr3_length: 15; cdr3_aa: CASSQGAVGAGELFF; cdr3_nt: TGTGCCAGCAGCCAAGGTGCAGTTGGCGCCGGGGAGCTGTTTTTT
clone_size: NA; v_call: TRBV5-5; d_call: TRBD1; j_call: TRBJ2-7; cdr3_length: 15; cdr3_aa: CASSLVQGDFHEQYF; cdr3_nt: TGTGCCAGCAGCTTAGTACAGGGGGACTTCCACGAGCAGTACTTC
clone_size: few; v_call: TRBV3-1; d_call: NA; j_call: TRBJ2-1; cdr3_length: 12; cdr3_aa: CASSQGASEQFF; cdr3_nt: TGTGCCAGCAGCCAAGGGGCGAGTGAGCAGTTCTTC
clone_size: few; v_call: TRBV10-1; d_call: NA; j_call: TRBJ2-7; cdr3_length: 13; cdr3_aa: CASSAGGLYEQYF; cdr3_nt: TGCGCCAGCAGTGCCGGCGGACTCTACGAGCAGTACTTC
clone_size: NA; v_call: TRBV29-1; d_call: NA; j_call: TRBJ2-3; cdr3_length: 13; cdr3_aa: CSGAGGSTDTQYF; cdr3_nt: TGCAGCGGGGCTGGCGGGAGCACAGATACGCAGTATTTT
clone_size: NA; v_call: TRBV6-6; d_call: TRBD1; j_call: TRBJ2-7; cdr3_length: 15; cdr3_aa: CASRSHPGQVDEQYF; cdr3_nt: TGTGCCAGCAGAAGCCACCCGGGACAGGTGGACGAGCAGTACTTC
clone_size: NA; v_call: TRBV12-3/TRBV12-4; d_call: TRBD2; j_call: TRBJ2-5; cdr3_length: 17; cdr3_aa: CASSLGGASGGQETQYF; cdr3_nt: TGTGCCAGCAGTTTAGGAGGGGCTAGCGGGGGCCAAGAGACCCAGTACTTC
clone_size: NA; v_call: TRBV20-1; d_call: NA; j_call: TRBJ1-2; cdr3_length: 12; cdr3_aa: CSALRARDGYTF; cdr3_nt: TGCAGTGCTCTCCGGGCCCGGGATGGCTACACCTTC
clone_size: few; v_call: TRBV5-5; d_call: NA; j_call: TRBJ2-3; cdr3_length: 14; cdr3_aa: CASSGGGSADTQYF; cdr3_nt: TGTGCCAGCAGTGGTGGGGGCAGTGCAGATACGCAGTATTTT
clone_size: few; v_call: TRBV7-3; d_call: TRBD2; j_call: TRBJ2-1; cdr3_length: 13; cdr3_aa: CASSSGLGDEQFF; cdr3_nt: TGTGCCAGCAGCTCCGGACTAGGCGATGAGCAGTTCTTC
clone_size: many; v_call: TRBV27; d_call: TRBD1; j_call: TRBJ2-3; cdr3_length: 15; cdr3_aa: CASSLRGQSTDTQYF; cdr3_nt: TGTGCCAGCAGTTTAAGGGGACAGAGCACAGATACGCAGTATTTT
clone_size: few; v_call: TRBV24-1; d_call: TRBD2; j_call: TRBJ2-1; cdr3_length: 14; cdr3_aa: CATSDGGGWGEQFF; cdr3_nt: TGTGCCACCAGTGACGGGGGGGGTTGGGGTGAGCAGTTCTTC
clone_size: NA; v_call: TRBV20-1; d_call: TRBD1; j_call: TRBJ2-3; cdr3_length: 14; cdr3_aa: CSARETGKGDTQYF; cdr3_nt: TGCAGTGCTAGAGAGACAGGGAAAGGGGATACGCAGTATTTT
clone_size: few; v_call: TRBV12-3/TRBV12-4; d_call: TRBD2; j_call: TRBJ2-7; cdr3_length: 15; cdr3_aa: CASSSGLAGVLEQYF; cdr3_nt: TGCGCCAGCAGTTCTGGACTAGCGGGAGTGCTCGAGCAGTACTTC
clone_size: NA; v_call: TRBV5-1; d_call: TRBD2; j_call: TRBJ2-1; cdr3_length: 16; cdr3_aa: CASSTIRLREGNEQFF; cdr3_nt: TGCGCCAGCAGCACCATAAGGCTCAGGGAGGGCAATGAGCAGTTCTTC
clone_size: few; v_call: TRBV3-1; d_call: NA; j_call: TRBJ2-2; cdr3_length: 16; cdr3_aa: CASSQVNGGYTGELFF; cdr3_nt: TGTGCCAGCAGCCAAGTGAACGGGGGTTACACCGGGGAGCTGTTTTTT
clone_size: few; v_call: TRBV9; d_call: NA; j_call: TRBJ2-1; cdr3_length: 13; cdr3_aa: CASSVGSGNEQFF; cdr3_nt: TGTGCCAGCAGCGTAGGTTCGGGCAATGAGCAGTTCTTC
clone_size: few; v_call: TRBV9; d_call: NA; j_call: TRBJ2-5; cdr3_length: 17; cdr3_aa: CASSVGYSGASQETQYF; cdr3_nt: TGTGCCAGCAGCGTAGGGTATTCGGGAGCCAGCCAAGAGACCCAGTACTTC
clone_size: NA; v_call: TRBV6-1; d_call: TRBD2; j_call: TRBJ2-3; cdr3_length: 13; cdr3_aa: CASSSGRVDTQYF; cdr3_nt: TGTGCCAGCTCAAGCGGGAGGGTGGATACGCAGTATTTT
clone_size: NA; v_call: TRBV15; d_call: TRBD1; j_call: TRBJ2-5; cdr3_length: 14; cdr3_aa: CATSRTDRGSAQYF; cdr3_nt: TGTGCCACCAGCAGGACTGACAGGGGGTCAGCCCAGTACTTC
clone_size: few; v_call: TRBV30; d_call: NA; j_call: TRBJ1-2; cdr3_length: 12; cdr3_aa: CAWSTSEGGYTF; cdr3_nt: TGTGCCTGGAGTACATCAGAGGGTGGCTACACCTTC
clone_size: NA; v_call: TRBV28; d_call: TRBD2; j_call: TRBJ2-7; cdr3_length: 16; cdr3_aa: CASRARTGLADYEQYF; cdr3_nt: TGTGCCAGCAGGGCTCGAACGGGACTAGCCGACTACGAGCAGTACTTC
clone_size: NA; v_call: TRBV7-8; d_call: NA; j_call: TRBJ1-2; cdr3_length: 16; cdr3_aa: CASSARGWGRDYGYTF; cdr3_nt: TGTGCCAGCAGCGCTAGGGGCTGGGGACGGGACTATGGCTACACCTTC
clone_size: NA; v_call: TRBV7-2; d_call: NA; j_call: TRBJ2-5; cdr3_length: 17; cdr3_aa: CASSLVTWGAPQETQYF; cdr3_nt: TGTGCCAGCAGCTTAGTGACGTGGGGGGCTCCTCAAGAGACCCAGTACTTC
clone_size: few; v_call: TRBV10-3; d_call: NA; j_call: TRBJ2-1; cdr3_length: 17; cdr3_aa: CAISRGDPTGSYNEQFF; cdr3_nt: TGTGCCATCAGCCGGGGGGATCCGACAGGATCCTACAATGAGCAGTTCTTC
clone_size: few; v_call: TRBV12-3/TRBV12-4; d_call: TRBD1; j_call: TRBJ1-2; cdr3_length: 15; cdr3_aa: CASSSGQGLNYGYTF; cdr3_nt: TGTGCCAGCAGTTCCGGACAGGGCCTTAACTATGGCTACACCTTC
clone_size: few; v_call: TRBV14; d_call: NA; j_call: TRBJ1-1; cdr3_length: 14; cdr3_aa: CASSQGGGNTEAFF; cdr3_nt: TGTGCCAGCAGCCAAGGGGGCGGGAACACTGAAGCTTTCTTT
clone_size: NA; v_call: TRBV19; d_call: NA; j_call: TRBJ2-5; cdr3_length: 14; cdr3_aa: CASSIWAAQETQYF; cdr3_nt: TGTGCCAGTAGTATTTGGGCAGCGCAAGAGACCCAGTACTTC
clone_size: NA; v_call: TRBV29-1; d_call: NA; j_call: TRBJ2-5; cdr3_length: 14; cdr3_aa: CSVEVRRGGETQYF; cdr3_nt: TGCAGCGTTGAAGTCCGACGGGGCGGCGAGACCCAGTACTTC
clone_size: NA; v_call: TRBV6-6; d_call: NA; j_call: TRBJ1-4; cdr3_length: 14; cdr3_aa: CASSYGGSWEKLFF; cdr3_nt: TGTGCCAGCAGTTACGGAGGGTCTTGGGAAAAACTGTTTTTT
clone_size: NA; v_call: TRBV12-3/TRBV12-4; d_call: NA; j_call: TRBJ1-2; cdr3_length: 14; cdr3_aa: CASSALLANYGYTF; cdr3_nt: TGTGCCAGCAGTGCGCTATTAGCTAACTATGGCTACACCTTC
clone_size: few; v_call: TRBV5-1; d_call: TRBD1; j_call: TRBJ1-2; cdr3_length: 15; cdr3_aa: CASSLPTGGMNGYTF; cdr3_nt: TGCGCCAGCAGCCTCCCGACAGGGGGTATGAATGGCTACACCTTC
clone_size: NA; v_call: TRBV25-1; d_call: NA; j_call: TRBJ1-4; cdr3_length: 14; cdr3_aa: CASSDRRFNEKLFF; cdr3_nt: TGTGCCAGCAGTGATCGGAGGTTCAATGAAAAACTGTTTTTT
clone_size: many; v_call: TRBV5-1; d_call: NA; j_call: TRBJ2-1; cdr3_length: 12; cdr3_aa: CASSLLGNEQFF; cdr3_nt: TGTGCCAGCAGTCTTTTGGGGAATGAGCAGTTCTTC
clone_size: NA; v_call: TRBV29-1; d_call: TRBD2; j_call: TRBJ2-7; cdr3_length: 18; cdr3_aa: CSVEDWTSGRPGGYEQYF; cdr3_nt: TGCAGCGTTGAAGACTGGACTAGCGGGAGGCCGGGTGGGTACGAGCAGTACTTC
clone_size: many; v_call: TRBV5-1; d_call: NA; j_call: TRBJ2-2; cdr3_length: 14; cdr3_aa: CASADTGSTGELFF; cdr3_nt: TGCGCCAGCGCCGATACAGGGTCCACCGGGGAGCTGTTTTTT